This T cell receptor (beta chain) was captured in a study of OX40 agonist ivuxolimab in advanced cancers. Study-level information: Those treated in dose escalation had hepatocellular carcinoma, melanoma, renal cell cancer or head and neck cancer.

The table came from immunoSEQ multiplex PCR; TCRdb's copy has only in-frame clones and leaves some out. Of about 36,000 clones in the sample, 88% are singletons; the top ten hold over 10%. The CDR3 length is 17 residues. Trimming took off 0 bases at V and 2 bases at J, with 16 bases between the two ends. Germline CDR1 is SGDLS and CDR2 is YYNGEE. Blood draws occurred at baseline, cycle 4 day 1, and cycle 7 day 1. The input for sequencing was CD4+ or CD8+ T cells sorted from blood, taken in a trial of the OX40 agonist ivuxolimab. The source of this sequence is an adult with an advanced solid tumor such as melanoma, head and neck, liver or kidney cancer. The chain carries TRBV9 and TRBJ2-3, with D unresolved. The CDR3 DNA is TGTGCCAGCAGCGTAGACCCGGCGGCTTCTAACACAGATACGCAGTATTTT. It translates to CASSVDPAASNTDTQYF.